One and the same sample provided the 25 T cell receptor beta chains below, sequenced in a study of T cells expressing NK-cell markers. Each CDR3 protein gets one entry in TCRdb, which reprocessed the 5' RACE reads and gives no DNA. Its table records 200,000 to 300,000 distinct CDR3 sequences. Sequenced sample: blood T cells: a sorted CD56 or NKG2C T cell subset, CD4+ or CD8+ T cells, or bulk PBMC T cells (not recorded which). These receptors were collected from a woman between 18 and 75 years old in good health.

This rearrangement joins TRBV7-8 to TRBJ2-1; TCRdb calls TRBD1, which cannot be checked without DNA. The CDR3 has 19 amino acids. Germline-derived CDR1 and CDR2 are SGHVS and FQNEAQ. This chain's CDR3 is CASSPPPQSGTGFYNEQFF.

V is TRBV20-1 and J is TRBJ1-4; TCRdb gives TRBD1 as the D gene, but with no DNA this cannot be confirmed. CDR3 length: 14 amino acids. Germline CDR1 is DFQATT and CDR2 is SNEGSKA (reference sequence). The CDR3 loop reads CSAREDRVGEKLFF.

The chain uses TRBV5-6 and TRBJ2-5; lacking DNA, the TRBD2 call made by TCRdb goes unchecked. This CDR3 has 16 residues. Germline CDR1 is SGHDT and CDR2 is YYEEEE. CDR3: CASSHLAGGIQETQYF.

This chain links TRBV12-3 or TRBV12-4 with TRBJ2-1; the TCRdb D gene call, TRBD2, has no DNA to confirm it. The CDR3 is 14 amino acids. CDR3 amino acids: CASSFGRVGNEQFF.

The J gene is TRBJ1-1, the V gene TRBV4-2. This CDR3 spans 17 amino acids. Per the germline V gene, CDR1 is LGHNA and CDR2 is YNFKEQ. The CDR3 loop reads CASSQDLGVVGNTEAFF.

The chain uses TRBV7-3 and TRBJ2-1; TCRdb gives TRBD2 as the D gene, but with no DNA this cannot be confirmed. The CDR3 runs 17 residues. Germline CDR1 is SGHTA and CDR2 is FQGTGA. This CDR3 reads CASSSKPPSPIYNEQFF.

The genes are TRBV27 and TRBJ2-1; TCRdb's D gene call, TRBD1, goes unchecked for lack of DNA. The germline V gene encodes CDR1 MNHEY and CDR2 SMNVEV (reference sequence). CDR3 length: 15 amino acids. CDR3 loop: CASSSPSVGYNEQFF.

The CDR3 loop is CASSGTITYEQYF. The chain links TRBV12-3 or TRBV12-4 to TRBJ2-7; TCRdb designates TRBD2, a call that cannot be tested without DNA. The CDR3 contains 13 residues.

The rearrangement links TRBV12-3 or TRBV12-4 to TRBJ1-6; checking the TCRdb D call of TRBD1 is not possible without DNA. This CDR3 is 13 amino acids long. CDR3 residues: CASTRMGLSPLHF.

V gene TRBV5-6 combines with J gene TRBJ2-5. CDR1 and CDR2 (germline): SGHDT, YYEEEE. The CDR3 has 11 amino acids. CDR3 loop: CASKRQETQYF.

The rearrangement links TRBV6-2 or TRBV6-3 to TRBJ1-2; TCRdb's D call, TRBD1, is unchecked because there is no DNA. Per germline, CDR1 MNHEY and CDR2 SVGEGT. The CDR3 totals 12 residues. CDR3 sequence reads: CASLGTGKSYGF.

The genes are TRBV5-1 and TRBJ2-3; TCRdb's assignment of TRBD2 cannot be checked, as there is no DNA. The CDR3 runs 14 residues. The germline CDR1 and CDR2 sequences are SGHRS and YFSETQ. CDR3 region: CASTMTSGTDTQYF.

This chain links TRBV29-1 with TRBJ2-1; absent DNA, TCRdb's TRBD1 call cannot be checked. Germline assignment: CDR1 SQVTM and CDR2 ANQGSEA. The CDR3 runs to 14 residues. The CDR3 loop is CSVDGTGGSNEQFF.

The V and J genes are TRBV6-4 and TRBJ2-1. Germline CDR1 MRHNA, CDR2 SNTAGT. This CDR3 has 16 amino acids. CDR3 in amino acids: CASSDSGRSSYNEQFF.

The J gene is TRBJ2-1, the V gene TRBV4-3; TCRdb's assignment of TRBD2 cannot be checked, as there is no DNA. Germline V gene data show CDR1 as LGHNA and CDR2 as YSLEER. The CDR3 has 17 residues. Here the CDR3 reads CASSQGSLAGAYNEQFF.

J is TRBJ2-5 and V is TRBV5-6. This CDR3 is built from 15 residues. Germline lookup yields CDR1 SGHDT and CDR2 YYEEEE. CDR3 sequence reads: CASSLGYFSQETQYF.

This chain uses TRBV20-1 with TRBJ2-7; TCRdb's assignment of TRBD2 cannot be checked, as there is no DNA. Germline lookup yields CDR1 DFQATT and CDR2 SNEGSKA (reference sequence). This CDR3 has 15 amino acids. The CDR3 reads CSARATSGSSYEQYF.

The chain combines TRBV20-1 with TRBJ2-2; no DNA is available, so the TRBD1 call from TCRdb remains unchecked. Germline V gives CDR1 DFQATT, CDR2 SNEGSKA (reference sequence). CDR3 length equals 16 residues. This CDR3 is CSARDSAGTLTGELFF.

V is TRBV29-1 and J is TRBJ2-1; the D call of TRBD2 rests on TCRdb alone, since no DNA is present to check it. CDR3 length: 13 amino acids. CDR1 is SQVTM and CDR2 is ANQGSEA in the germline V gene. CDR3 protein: CSVSTSGSHEQFF.

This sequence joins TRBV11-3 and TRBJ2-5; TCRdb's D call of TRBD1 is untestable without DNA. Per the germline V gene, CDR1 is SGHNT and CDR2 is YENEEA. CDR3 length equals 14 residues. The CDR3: CASSPPGDRETQYF.

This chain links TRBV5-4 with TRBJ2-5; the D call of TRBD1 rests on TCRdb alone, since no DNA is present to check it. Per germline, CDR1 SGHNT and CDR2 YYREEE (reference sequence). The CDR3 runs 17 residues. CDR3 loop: CASSLGSTGVPQETQYF.

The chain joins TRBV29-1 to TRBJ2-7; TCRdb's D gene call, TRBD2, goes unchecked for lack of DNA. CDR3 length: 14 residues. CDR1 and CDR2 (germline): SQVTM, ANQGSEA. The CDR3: CSVLYSGRANEQYF.

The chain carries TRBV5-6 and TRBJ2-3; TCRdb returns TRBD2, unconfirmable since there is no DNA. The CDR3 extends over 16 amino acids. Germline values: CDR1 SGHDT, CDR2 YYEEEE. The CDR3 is CASSLLAGGRGDTQYF.

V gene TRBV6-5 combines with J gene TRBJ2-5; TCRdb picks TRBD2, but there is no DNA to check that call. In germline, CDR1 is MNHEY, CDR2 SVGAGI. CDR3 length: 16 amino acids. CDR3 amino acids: CASSSHSGRGQETQYF.

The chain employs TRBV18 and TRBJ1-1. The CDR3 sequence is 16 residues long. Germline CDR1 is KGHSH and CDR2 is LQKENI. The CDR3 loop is CASSPNSAATNTEAFF.